The entry that follows covers one T cell receptor (beta chain) sequence. The sample belongs to a study of blood T cell repertoires in COVID-19. Study in general: Italy, Spain and the United States were the sources of the convalescent and acute COVID-19 samples. The cDNA or gDNA used as material had been derived from T cells, B-cell-depleted T cells, or PBMCs.

Source study methods: Amplifying reference gene primers gave estimates of nucleated cell counts. This table comes from immunoSEQ multiplex PCR, and its TCRdb copy is limited to in-frame clones, with some not included. Clone size and the V and J calls come from that table; the DNA yielded D and trimming. The table shows roughly 43,000 clones, with approximately 85% occurring only once. Between the trimmed V and J ends, which lost 2 bases and 8 bases, there was a span of 12 bases. The CDR3 extends over 13 amino acids. Germline loops: CDR1 MNHNS, CDR2 SASEGT. The sequence came from a human donor in a cohort sampled during active COVID-19. The donor label of this sample is uncertain. Sequenced input: peripheral blood. This chain uses TRBV6-1 with TRBJ1-2; the D gene is possibly TRBD1 (6 bases). The CDR3 bases are TGTGCCAGCAGTGAAACAGGGTACGAGGGCTACACCTTC. Its translation: CASSETGYEGYTF.